Listed below are T cell receptor beta chains from one sample, sequenced in a study of response to subunit inactivated influenza vaccine. Via MiXCR, TCRdb re-called the RT-PCR reads, giving one row per CDR3 protein. The data show some 160,000 distinct CDR3 sequences, approximately 10% seen once. The sample here was non-naive T cells sorted from PBMCs, taken about 40 days after vaccination. Source of these receptors: a man between 50 and 59 years old who received an inactivated influenza vaccine. Both conserved end residues are trimmed from each CDR3. Each record gives: V gene, J gene, CDR3 protein.

V: TRBV6-1
J: TRBJ2-7
CDR3: ASSEGQKDEQY

V: TRBV11-2
J: TRBJ2-3
CDR3: ASSDRVRTDTQY

V: TRBV27
J: TRBJ2-5
CDR3: ASSLSSGGAKTQY

V: TRBV29-1
J: TRBJ1-6
CDR3: SVRTDEGSPLH

V: TRBV12-3/TRBV12-4
J: TRBJ1-6
CDR3: ASSLTRSVYNSPLH

V: TRBV20-1
J: TRBJ2-7
CDR3: SARRDRGEQY

V: TRBV28
J: TRBJ2-3
CDR3: ASSPPTGGTTDTQY

V: TRBV6-5
J: TRBJ2-2
CDR3: ASSYSMTGGWTGELF

V: TRBV7-6
J: TRBJ2-6
CDR3: ASSHWGTGGFSGANVLT

V: TRBV7-9
J: TRBJ1-1
CDR3: ASSSAGGNTEAF

V: TRBV6-4
J: TRBJ2-1
CDR3: ASSKSGTSVYNEQF